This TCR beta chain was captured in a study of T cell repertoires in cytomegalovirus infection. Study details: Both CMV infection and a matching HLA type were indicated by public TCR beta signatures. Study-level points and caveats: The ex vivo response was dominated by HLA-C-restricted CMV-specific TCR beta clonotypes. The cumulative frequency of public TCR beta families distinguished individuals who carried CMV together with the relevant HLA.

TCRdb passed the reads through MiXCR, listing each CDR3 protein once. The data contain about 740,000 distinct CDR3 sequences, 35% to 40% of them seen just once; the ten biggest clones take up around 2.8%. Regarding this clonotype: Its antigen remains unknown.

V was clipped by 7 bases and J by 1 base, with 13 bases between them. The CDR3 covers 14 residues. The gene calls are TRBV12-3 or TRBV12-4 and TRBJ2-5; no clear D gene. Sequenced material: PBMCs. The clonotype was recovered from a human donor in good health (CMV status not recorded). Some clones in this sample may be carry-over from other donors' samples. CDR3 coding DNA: TGTGCCAGCATGGTCTGGGGAATCCAAGAGACCCAGTACTTC. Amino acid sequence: CASMVWGIQETQYF.